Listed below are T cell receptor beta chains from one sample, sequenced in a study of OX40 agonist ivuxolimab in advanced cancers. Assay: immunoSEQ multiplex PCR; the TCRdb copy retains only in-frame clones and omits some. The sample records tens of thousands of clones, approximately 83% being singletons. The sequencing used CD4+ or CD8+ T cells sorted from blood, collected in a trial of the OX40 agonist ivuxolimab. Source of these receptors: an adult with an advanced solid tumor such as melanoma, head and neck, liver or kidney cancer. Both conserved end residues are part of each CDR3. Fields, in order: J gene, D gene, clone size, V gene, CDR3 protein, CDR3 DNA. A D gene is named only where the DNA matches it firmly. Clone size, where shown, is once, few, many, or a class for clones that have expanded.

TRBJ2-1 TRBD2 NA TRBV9 CASSHSLADTHSYNEQFF TGTGCCAGCAGCCACTCACTAGCGGACACGCACTCCTACAATGAGCAGTTCTTC
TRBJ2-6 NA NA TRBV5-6 CASSSIWTQTGANVLTF TGTGCCAGCAGCTCCATATGGACTCAGACTGGGGCCAACGTCCTGACTTTC
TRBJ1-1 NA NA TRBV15 CATSTLHTEAFF TGTGCCACCAGCACGCTTCACACTGAAGCTTTCTTT
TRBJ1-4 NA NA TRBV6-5 CASSYEGRVNEKLFF TGTGCCAGCAGTTACGAGGGCAGGGTTAATGAAAAACTGTTTTTT
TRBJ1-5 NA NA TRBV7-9 CASSLYTSAQHF TGTGCCAGCAGCTTATATACAAGCGCCCAGCATTTT
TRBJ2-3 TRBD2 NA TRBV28 CASSRGGPHTVFPDTQYF TGTGCCAGCAGTCGCGGGGGGCCCCATACAGTTTTCCCAGATACGCAGTATTTT
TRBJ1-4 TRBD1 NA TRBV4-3 CASSQGTGGGEKLFF TGCGCCAGCAGCCAAGGGACAGGGGGTGGGGAAAAACTGTTTTTT
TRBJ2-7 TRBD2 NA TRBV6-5 CASSTGSGSGYEQYF TGTGCCAGCAGTACAGGTAGCGGGAGCGGCTACGAGCAGTACTTC
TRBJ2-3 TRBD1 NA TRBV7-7 CASSSRRSGDRGRYTQYF TGTGCCAGCAGCTCCCGCCGATCGGGGGACAGGGGGCGATATACGCAGTATTTT
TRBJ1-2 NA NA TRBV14 CASSQAAVFYGYTF TGTGCCAGCAGCCAAGCCGCAGTCTTCTATGGCTACACCTTC
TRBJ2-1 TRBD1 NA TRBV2 CASMGQGRYNEQFF TGTGCCAGCATGGGACAGGGGCGCTACAATGAGCAGTTCTTC
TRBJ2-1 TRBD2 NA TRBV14 CASSQGTSGAVYNEQFF TGTGCCAGCAGCCAGGGGACTAGCGGGGCCGTGTACAATGAGCAGTTCTTC
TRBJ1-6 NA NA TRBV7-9 CASSFSGSNSPLHF TGTGCCAGCAGCTTTTCAGGGTCCAATTCACCCCTCCACTTT
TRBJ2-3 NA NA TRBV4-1 CASSPTPRTDTQYF TGCGCCAGCAGCCCCACCCCCCGCACAGATACGCAGTATTTT
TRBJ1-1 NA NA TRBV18 CASSPEANTEAFF TGTGCCAGCTCACCAGAGGCGAACACTGAAGCTTTCTTT
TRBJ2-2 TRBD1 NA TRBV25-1 CASSLQGLVGELFF TGTGCCAGCAGTCTACAGGGGTTGGTCGGGGAGCTGTTTTTT
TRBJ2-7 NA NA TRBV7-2 CASSLIGPTNEQYF TGTGCCAGCAGCTTAATCGGGCCTACCAACGAGCAGTACTTC
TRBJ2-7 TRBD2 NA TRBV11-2 CASSDPVAGGSTYEQYF TGTGCCAGCAGCGATCCGGTCGCGGGAGGTTCGACCTACGAGCAGTACTTC
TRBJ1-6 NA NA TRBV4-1 CASSQDGADRSNSPLHF TGCGCCAGCAGCCAAGATGGGGCCGACCGCTCCAATTCACCCCTCCACTTT
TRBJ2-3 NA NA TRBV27 CASRPVFTDTQYF TGTGCCAGCAGGCCGGTGTTCACAGATACGCAGTATTTT
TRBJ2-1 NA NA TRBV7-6 CASSLASYNEQFF TGTGCCAGCAGCTTAGCCTCTTACAATGAGCAGTTCTTC
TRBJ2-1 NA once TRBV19 CASSLPGSYNEQFF TGTGCCAGTAGTCTCCCGGGCTCCTACAATGAGCAGTTCTTC
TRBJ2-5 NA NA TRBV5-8 CASSTETQYF TGTGCCAGCTCGACGGAGACCCAGTACTTC
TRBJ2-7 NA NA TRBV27 CASSISGSASYEQYF TGTGCCAGCAGTATTAGTGGCAGCGCATCCTACGAGCAGTACTTC
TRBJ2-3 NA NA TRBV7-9 CASSFLGLGQPPEDTQYF TGTGCCAGCAGCTTTTTGGGTTTAGGACAACCACCGGAGGATACGCAGTATTTT
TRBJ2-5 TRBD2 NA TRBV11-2 CASSPPGTSGLKETQYF TGTGCCAGCAGCCCGCCCGGGACTAGCGGGCTCAAAGAGACCCAGTACTTC
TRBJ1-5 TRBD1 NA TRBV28 CASGREAGTGENQPQHF TGTGCCAGCGGGAGAGAAGCCGGGACAGGGGAAAATCAGCCCCAGCATTTT
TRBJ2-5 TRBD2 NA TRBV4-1 CASSPLPGEGETQYF TGCGCCAGCAGCCCGCTCCCGGGGGAGGGGGAGACCCAGTACTTC
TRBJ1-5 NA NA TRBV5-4 CASSLAGQPQHF TGTGCCAGCAGCCTGGCGGGTCAGCCCCAGCATTTT
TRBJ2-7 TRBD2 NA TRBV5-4 CASSLVYEPGTSGFYEQYF TGTGCCAGCAGCTTGGTCTATGAACCTGGGACTAGCGGATTCTACGAGCAGTACTTC
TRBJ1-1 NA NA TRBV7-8 CASSLVAANTEAFF TGTGCCAGCAGCTTAGTGGCAGCAAACACTGAAGCTTTCTTT
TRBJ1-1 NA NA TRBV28 CASNLRGAEAFF TGTGCCAGCAATCTCCGGGGCGCTGAAGCTTTCTTT
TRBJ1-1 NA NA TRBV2 CASSISGLNTEAFF TGTGCCAGCAGTATTAGTGGATTGAACACTGAAGCTTTCTTT
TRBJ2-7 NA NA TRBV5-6 CASSPGRVLYEQYF TGTGCCAGCAGCCCCGGACGGGTCCTCTACGAGCAGTACTTC
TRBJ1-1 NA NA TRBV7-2 CASSLGGVTEAFF TGTGCCAGCAGCTTGGGGGGCGTTACTGAAGCTTTCTTT
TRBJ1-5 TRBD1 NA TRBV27 CASSPTQDRGRGYNQPQHF TGTGCCAGCAGCCCGACCCAGGACAGGGGGCGCGGTTACAATCAGCCCCAGCATTTT
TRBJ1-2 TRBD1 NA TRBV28 CASSSGTGGRLGYTF TGTGCCAGCAGCTCCGGGACAGGGGGCCGGTTGGGCTACACCTTC
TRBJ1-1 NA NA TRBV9 CASSVLDQGTEAFF TGTGCCAGCAGCGTCCTGGACCAGGGCACTGAAGCTTTCTTT
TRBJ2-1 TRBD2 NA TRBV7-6 CASSLAGAPSGGNEQFF TGTGCCAGCAGCTTAGCCGGGGCCCCTAGCGGGGGGAATGAGCAGTTCTTC
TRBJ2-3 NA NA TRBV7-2 CASSWGQGRDTQYF TGTGCCAGCAGCTGGGGGCAGGGAAGAGATACGCAGTATTTT
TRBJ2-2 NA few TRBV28 CASSLFSNGELFF TGTGCCAGCAGTTTATTTAGCAACGGGGAGCTGTTTTTT
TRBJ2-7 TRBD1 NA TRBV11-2 CASSPGQVDYEQYF TGTGCCAGCAGCCCTGGACAGGTGGACTACGAGCAGTACTTC
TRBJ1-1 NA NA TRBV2 CASTQTVTNTEAFF TGTGCCAGCACCCAGACTGTCACGAACACTGAAGCTTTCTTT
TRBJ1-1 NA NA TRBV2 CASSEVGGWDTEAFF TGTGCCAGCAGTGAAGTGGGGGGATGGGACACTGAAGCTTTCTTT